The rows below give T cell receptor beta chains drawn from one sample of a study of T cell repertoires in cytomegalovirus infection. TCRdb ran MiXCR on the reads and lists one entry per CDR3 protein. The sample records about 230,000 distinct CDR3 sequences, about 20% being singletons. The specimen sequenced was CD8+ T cells from PBMCs. These receptors were taken from a human donor in good health (CMV status not recorded). Some clones in this sample may be carry-over from other donors' samples. Both conserved end residues are part of each CDR3. D genes are given only for firm matches. Clone size appears in some rows only: once, few, many, or a class for an expanded clone.

j_call clone_size v_call d_call cdr3_length cdr3_nt cdr3_aa
TRBJ1-1 . TRBV6-6 . 18 TGTGCCAGCATTCCGGGGGGAGTATATAGGGAAGATGGCACTGAAGCTTTCTTT CASIPGGVYREDGTEAFF
TRBJ2-1 . TRBV27 . 14 TGTGCCAGCAGTTCCGGGGTCTCCTACAATGAGCAGTTCTTC CASSSGVSYNEQFF
TRBJ1-1 . TRBV7-2 . 15 TGTGCCAGCAGCTCCTGGACAGAAATGAACACTGAAGCTTTCTTT CASSSWTEMNTEAFF
TRBJ2-7 . TRBV4-1 . 15 TGCGCCAGCAGCCAAGATATCCAGGGTTACTACGAGCAGTACTTC CASSQDIQGYYEQYF
TRBJ2-7 . TRBV7-8 . 14 TGTGCCAGCAGCTTAGGGGTCAGTACCTACGAGCAGTACTTC CASSLGVSTYEQYF
TRBJ2-1 . TRBV12-3/TRBV12-4 . 14 TGTGCCACCCCTGAGGGGTCTACGTACAATGAGCAGTTCTTC CATPEGSTYNEQFF
TRBJ2-1 many TRBV28 . 15 TGTGCCAGCAGTTTAGGGTCGGTACTATACAATGAGCAGTTCTTC CASSLGSVLYNEQFF
TRBJ2-1 many TRBV28 TRBD1 14 TGTGCCAGCAGTTTGTCAGGGGGCTACGATGAGCAGTTCTTC CASSLSGGYDEQFF
TRBJ2-2 . TRBV7-4 . 11 TGTGCCAGCTCAACCTTCGGGGAGCTGTTTTTT CASSTFGELFF
TRBJ2-3 . TRBV6-5 . 15 TGTGCCAGCAGTTACTCCTCAACCAGGGCAGATACGCAGTATTTT CASSYSSTRADTQYF
TRBJ2-5 many TRBV12-3/TRBV12-4 . 12 TGTGCCAGCAGGGGGCTAGGGGAGACCCAGTACTTC CASRGLGETQYF
TRBJ2-3 . TRBV12-3/TRBV12-4 TRBD2 17 TGTGCCAGCAGTTTTCGTCCCCGACTAGCCCTGGGGGGTACGCAGTATTTT CASSFRPRLALGGTQYF
TRBJ2-1 few TRBV19 . 13 TGTGCCAGTAGTATAGGACCGATGCTTGAGCAGTTCTTC CASSIGPMLEQFF
TRBJ2-1 few TRBV6-8 . 13 TGTGCCAGCATAGGTGGCTCCTACAATGAGCAGTTCTTC CASIGGSYNEQFF
TRBJ1-4 few TRBV28 TRBD1 14 TGTGCCAGCAGTTTATCAGGGGGCAGGGAAAAACTGTTTTTT CASSLSGGREKLFF
TRBJ1-5 . TRBV4-1 . 15 TGCGCCAGCAGCCAAGATGAGGCAGGGCTACAGCCCCAGCATTTT CASSQDEAGLQPQHF
TRBJ2-3 few TRBV10-2 TRBD2 16 TGCGCCAGCAGTGAGGTAGCGGGGGCCCACACAGATACGCAGTATTTT CASSEVAGAHTDTQYF
TRBJ1-1 many TRBV7-8 . 18 TGTGCCAGCAGCTTAGTGGGTAGGGCAGCAACCCGTTTGGCTGAAGCTTTCTTT CASSLVGRAATRLAEAFF
TRBJ2-7 . TRBV6-2/TRBV6-3 TRBD2 16 TGTGCCAGCAGTGCCCCGGGGGGGACCAACTCCTACGAGCAGTACTTC CASSAPGGTNSYEQYF
TRBJ2-5 few TRBV2 TRBD2 16 TGTGCCAGCAAGGGACTAGCGGGGGTTACCCAAGAGACCCAGTACTTC CASKGLAGVTQETQYF
TRBJ1-2 . TRBV2 . 11 TGTGCCAGCTTTATTGGGGATGGCTACACCTTC CASFIGDGYTF
TRBJ2-4 . TRBV18 . 13 TGTGCCAGCTCACCACCGGAGGGGGACATTCAGTACTTC CASSPPEGDIQYF
TRBJ1-5 few TRBV7-9 . 14 TGTGCCAGCAGTTTTATTGGTGACAATCAGCCCCAGCATTTT CASSFIGDNQPQHF